This T cell receptor beta chain derives from a study of T cell repertoires in cytomegalovirus infection. Study-wide context: Recently described HLA-C-restricted plus well-studied HLA-B-restricted CMV epitopes were used.

This clonotype was observed many times. The antigen remains unidentified. The V gene end was trimmed by 5 bases and the J gene end by 8 bases; junction bases not matched to a gene: 5. Germline assignment: CDR1 SGHTA and CDR2 FQGNSA. The CDR3 has 13 residues. From the reads, TCRdb called clonotypes with MiXCR, one entry per CDR3 protein. The sample lists around 750,000 distinct CDR3 sequences, over 25% occurring once. Here the sequenced sample was cultured CD8+ T cells from PBMCs, taken from culture after CMV antigen stimulation. The source of this sequence is a human donor in good health (CMV status not recorded). Some clones in this sample may be carry-over from other donors' samples. The chain links TRBV7-2 to TRBJ1-2, with 10 bases fitting TRBD1. Written as DNA, the CDR3 is TGTGCCAGCAGCCGGACAGGGGGGCGCGGCTACACCTTC. It yields the protein CASSRTGGRGYTF.